Each of the 8 T cell receptor beta chains below was sequenced from the same sample in a study of blood T cell repertoires in COVID-19. Here immunoSEQ multiplex PCR was the method, and the copy in TCRdb shows in-frame clones only, minus some. The sample records 97,000 or so clones, approximately 84% being singletons. Sequencing was done on a sample of peripheral blood. The receptors come from a human donor in a cohort sampled during active COVID-19.

This clone was counted between two and nine times. The gene calls are TRBV15 and TRBJ1-1, with D perhaps matching TRBD1 (6 bases). Per germline, CDR1 LNHNV and CDR2 YYDKDF (reference sequence). The CDR3 runs to 14 residues. Trimming took off 5 bases at V and 4 bases at J, with 14 bases between the two ends. The CDR3 reads CATSGGAFRTEAFF. CDR3 coding DNA: TGTGCCACCAGCGGGGGGGCGTTTCGCACTGAAGCTTTCTTT.

The chain joins TRBV7-2 to TRBJ2-5, with D uncertain. Germline CDR1 SGHTA, CDR2 FQGNSA. The V gene lost 1 base and the J gene lost 4 bases, with 4 bases spanning the gap. The CDR3 extends over 12 amino acids. The CDR3 DNA reads TGTGCCAGCAGCTTAGACAGAGAGACCCAGTACTTC. It yields the protein CASSLDRETQYF.

This chain links TRBV23-1 with TRBJ2-1; D possibly corresponds to TRBD2 (5 bases). TRBV23-1 has ORF status, its function being uncertain. V gave up 2 bases and J gave up 9 bases, with 17 bases separating them. CDR3 length: 15 amino acids. Here the CDR3 DNA reads TGCGCCAGCAGTCAACCACAACTAGTCCCCCCTGAGCAGTTCTTC. This encodes CASSQPQLVPPEQFF.

The gene calls are TRBV2 and TRBJ1-5; D is ambiguous. Trimming cost V 5 bases and J 2 bases, with 10 bases left between them. Germline CDR1 is SNHLY and CDR2 is FYNNEI. This CDR3 contains 14 residues. CDR3 loop: CASSNGGGNQPQHF. Written as DNA, the CDR3 is TGTGCCAGCAGTAACGGAGGCGGCAATCAGCCCCAGCATTTT.

This sequence joins TRBV24-1 and TRBJ2-4, with TRBD1 matching 7 bases. Germline values: CDR1 KGHDR, CDR2 SFDVKD. The junction had 12 bases not matched to a gene; V was cut back by 8 bases and J by 6 bases. The CDR3 is made up of 15 amino acids. CDR3 coding DNA: TGTGCCACCACAGGGGGTAGGGGGCGACTAAACATTCAGTACTTC. The encoded protein is CATTGGRGRLNIQYF.

This clone has more than one count but fewer than ten. V gene TRBV4-1 combines with J gene TRBJ1-2, with 8 bases aligning to TRBD1. With V trimmed by 1 base and J by 3 bases, 4 bases remained unmatched. This CDR3 has 15 residues. Germline V gene lookup returns CDR1 MGHRA and CDR2 YSYEKL. CDR3 coding DNA: TGCGCCAGCAGCCAAGGGACAGGGACGGACTATGGCTACACCTTC. It encodes CASSQGTGTDYGYTF.

This clone was observed a single time. The chain employs TRBV7-2 and TRBJ1-5; D call uncertain. V lost 5 bases and J lost 0, with 5 bases in between. This CDR3 region has 13 residues. Germline-derived CDR1 and CDR2 are SGHTA and FQGNSA. CDR3 region: CASSPYSNQPQHF. In DNA, the CDR3 is TGTGCCAGCAGCCCCTATAGCAATCAGCCCCAGCATTTT.

The J gene is TRBJ2-7, the V gene TRBV14; D not resolved. The germline V gene has CDR1 SGHDN and CDR2 FVKESK. The CDR3 sequence is 12 residues long. Trimming pared 3 bases from V and 3 bases from J, leaving 6 bases between. The CDR3 loop reads CASSQLSYEQYF. Written as DNA, the CDR3 is TGTGCCAGCAGCCAGCTTAGCTACGAGCAGTACTTC.